This T cell receptor beta chain comes out of a study of Graves' ophthalmopathy and Graves' hyperthyroidism. The wider study: At the time of initial diagnosis and before any treatment, peripheral blood was collected.

From RNA, the CDR3 regions of TCR beta chains were amplified and sequenced. Second-round multiplex PCR came after first-round RT-PCR with HTBI primers. TCRdb independently ran MiXCR on the multiplex PCR reads; one entry per CDR3 protein. The table includes over 450,000 distinct CDR3 sequences, 13% to 15% detected once. In its sample, this clonotype was seen many times. Its antigen remains unknown. Germline V gene sequence: CDR1 ENHRY, CDR2 SYGVKD. The CDR3 length is 15 residues. Trimming left V 4 bases short and J 6 bases short, with 19 bases between. Study findings and constraints: Discrimination between ophthalmopathy and stable hyperthyroidism by a 13-signature model showed nearly 90% sensitivity and about 81% specificity.

Sample: blood. The J gene is TRBJ2-7, the V gene TRBV10-3, with D perhaps TRBD1 (5 bases). The TCR comes from a woman between 25 and 40 years old with Graves' ophthalmopathy. The CDR3 protein is CAISGLAGPTGEQYF. CDR3 DNA sequence: TGTGCCATCAGTGGCCTGGCAGGGCCCACCGGCGAGCAGTACTTC.